This TCR beta chain was sequenced for a study of regulatory T cells in long-lasting Graves disease. Germline V gene sequence: CDR1 LNHDA, CDR2 SQIVND (reference sequence). CDR3 size: 14 residues. Trimming removed 3 bases from V and 7 bases from J, with 12 bases in between. Arm-PCR of CDR3 regions and iRepertoire HTBI primers were used to build TCR beta libraries. TCRdb re-called the multiplex PCR reads with MiXCR, one entry per CDR3 protein. The sample consists of about 420,000 distinct CDR3 sequences, 23% of them appearing once. This clonotype appeared a few times. Time point denoted: persistent/refractory GD, antithyroid drugs over 5 years with positive TRAb. Scientists built the TCR library using RNA that was extracted from PBMCs.

This clonotype originated in a female donor with Graves disease. This chain joins TRBV19 and TRBJ1-4; unclear D gene. This sample comprised peripheral blood mononuclear cells (PBMCs), obtained when the disease was refractory, from a patient treated with antithyroid drugs. CDR3 sequence (DNA): TGTGCCAGTAGTATTGGGAGGACGTCTGAAAAACTGTTTTTT. It codes for CASSIGRTSEKLFF.